This entry concerns a single T cell receptor beta chain. The record originates from a study of blood T cell repertoires in COVID-19. About the research overall: Material from acute and convalescent COVID-19 was sourced from the United States, Italy and Spain. PBMCs, B-cell-depleted T cells, or T cells provided the cDNA or gDNA that made up the material.

Across about two dozen US areas, participants ranged in age from 18 to 89 years. Donors in Cohort 3 who had recovered were those with two negative PCRs, healthcare professional clearance, or resolution of their symptoms. Clones were sequenced by immunoSEQ multiplex PCR, and TCRdb holds only the in-frame ones, with some missing. The repertoire holds some 270,000 clones, roughly 80% seen once, with around 3.6% in the top ten. CDR1 SNHLY and CDR2 FYNNEI come from the germline V gene. With V trimmed by 2 bases and J by 0 bases, 5 bases remained unmatched. CDR3 length: 16 residues. The specimen was PBMCs or T cells enriched from blood (not recorded which). The clonotype was recovered from a middle-aged man who had recovered from COVID-19. V is TRBV2 and J is TRBJ1-1; 8 nucleotides line up with TRBD1. In nucleotides, the CDR3 is TGTGCCAGCAGTGAACGGACAGGGAGCATGAACACTGAAGCTTTCTTT. It encodes CASSERTGSMNTEAFF.